The source of this T cell receptor beta chain is a study of T cell responses to AZD1222 COVID-19 vaccine. TCRdb's table, derived via immunoSEQ multiplex PCR, lists solely in-frame clones and lacks some. The sample has about 140,000 clones, more than 70% seen once. The CDR3 sequence is 19 residues long. Germline V CDR1 and CDR2: SGHRS, YFSETQ. J lost 2 bases, V lost 3 bases, and 8 bases had no gene match. Whole-study results and caveats: Sampled repertoires all dated from after the peak T cell response. Most donors were white British and more were female, and clonal diversity was possibly underestimated.

As to this clone: What it recognizes is unknown.

The receptor comes from an adult who received the AZD1222 COVID-19 vaccine. The sample in question was peripheral blood, obtained 28 days after the second AZD1222 dose. The gene calls are TRBV5-1 and TRBJ2-2, with 15 bases fitting TRBD2. The CDR3 sequence: CASSWWGLAGGRNTGELFF. The CDR3 DNA sequence: TGCGCCAGCAGCTGGTGGGGACTAGCGGGGGGCCGCAACACCGGGGAGCTGTTTTTT.